The clone carrying this TCR beta chain was observed a few times. Its antigen is not identified. The CDR3 totals 15 residues. Trimming pared 0 bases from V and 4 bases from J, leaving 12 bases between. Germline lookup yields CDR1 SGHTA and CDR2 FQGNSA. TCRdb processed the RT-PCR reads anew with MiXCR; each CDR3 protein has one entry. The data hold roughly 460,000 distinct CDR3 sequences, with 10% to 11% observed a single time. This sample stems from a study of response to subunit inactivated influenza vaccine. Study outcomes and limitations: Authors suggested each seasonal flu vaccination may recruit only limited numbers of new T cells.

This TCR came from a man between 50 and 59 years old who received an inactivated influenza vaccine. Material: PBMCs from blood, obtained about 40 days after vaccination. This rearrangement joins TRBV7-2 to TRBJ2-5; D gene unclear. The CDR3 sequence is CASSLAGLKGETQYF. For the CDR3, the DNA is TGTGCCAGCAGCTTAGCGGGCCTCAAGGGAGAGACCCAGTACTTC.